Listed below are T cell receptor beta chains from one sample, sequenced in a study of shared clonotypes between healthy human individuals. Libraries were prepared by immunoSEQ multiplex PCR; TCRdb keeps only in-frame clonotypes and omits some of them. The sample includes 850,000 to 1,200,000 clones, roughly 80% of them seen just once. Sequenced sample: memory CD4+ T cells sorted from blood. Receptors originate from a man aged 18 to 30 in good health. Both conserved end residues are part of each CDR3. Each record gives: clone size, V gene, D gene, J gene, CDR3 DNA, CDR3 protein. D genes are given only for firm matches. Clone size is stated in some rows and not others, as once, few, many or a class when expanded.

size: .
V: TRBV18
D: .
J: TRBJ1-2
DNA: TGTGCCAGCTCACCCCGTGGGGCTAACTATGGCTACACCTTC
CDR3: CASSPRGANYGYTF

size: once
V: TRBV19
D: .
J: TRBJ1-1
DNA: TGTGCCAGTAGTACCGTGGGAGGGGGTGAAGCTTTCTTT
CDR3: CASSTVGGGEAFF

size: .
V: TRBV21-1
D: .
J: TRBJ2-3
DNA: TGTGCCAGCACTCCCAGGGGGAGGAGGGTGGCTACGCAGTATTTT
CDR3: CASTPRGRRVATQYF

size: .
V: TRBV18
D: TRBD1
J: TRBJ1-3
DNA: TGTGCCAGCTCACCACTTGGGACAGGGGGCTCTGGAAACACCATATATTTT
CDR3: CASSPLGTGGSGNTIYF

size: .
V: TRBV30
D: .
J: TRBJ2-7
DNA: TGTGCCTGGAGGACCAACAGCTACGAGCAGTACTTC
CDR3: CAWRTNSYEQYF

size: .
V: TRBV2
D: .
J: TRBJ2-4
DNA: TGTGCCAGCAGTCTGGACACTCTAGCCAAAAACATTCAGTACTTC
CDR3: CASSLDTLAKNIQYF

size: few
V: TRBV6-6
D: .
J: TRBJ2-7
DNA: TGTGCCAGCAGTTACTCGCAGTACGAGCAGTACTTC
CDR3: CASSYSQYEQYF

size: once
V: TRBV30
D: .
J: TRBJ2-7
DNA: TGTGCCTGGAGTGTGGAGGACGGATACTCCTACGAGCAGTACTTC
CDR3: CAWSVEDGYSYEQYF

size: .
V: TRBV15
D: TRBD2
J: TRBJ2-3
DNA: TGTGCCACCAGCAGAGCCTTAGCGGGACTCACAGATACGCAGTATTTT
CDR3: CATSRALAGLTDTQYF

size: .
V: TRBV7-9
D: .
J: TRBJ2-3
DNA: TGTGCCAGCGGGGGCACAGATACGCAGTATTTT
CDR3: CASGGTDTQYF

size: .
V: TRBV18
D: .
J: TRBJ1-2
DNA: TGTGCCAGCTCACAACTTCCACAGGGCGATGGCTACACCTTC
CDR3: CASSQLPQGDGYTF

size: .
V: TRBV5-1
D: TRBD1
J: TRBJ2-3
DNA: TGCGCCAGCAGCTTTGGGACAGGGGTAGATACGCAGTATTTT
CDR3: CASSFGTGVDTQYF

size: many
V: TRBV2
D: .
J: TRBJ1-1
DNA: TGTGCCAGCACCGAACGTACCCCGGTCACTGAAGCTTTCTTT
CDR3: CASTERTPVTEAFF

size: once
V: TRBV19
D: TRBD1
J: TRBJ2-2
DNA: TGTGCCAGTAGTGCCTCCGGACAGGATGTCCCCGGGGAGCTGTTTTTT
CDR3: CASSASGQDVPGELFF

size: .
V: TRBV18
D: .
J: TRBJ2-3
DNA: TGTGCCAGCTCACCACCGGCTTCGCGGGGCCGCACAGATACGCAGTATTTT
CDR3: CASSPPASRGRTDTQYF

size: .
V: TRBV5-1
D: .
J: TRBJ2-7
DNA: TGCGCCAGCAGCTTGCAGTCAGGGGCTAGCGAGCAGTACTTC
CDR3: CASSLQSGASEQYF

size: .
V: TRBV5-5
D: TRBD1
J: TRBJ1-2
DNA: TGTGCCAGCAGCAGGAAGACAGGGGGCGACTATGGCTACACCTTC
CDR3: CASSRKTGGDYGYTF

size: .
V: TRBV5-1
D: .
J: TRBJ2-1
DNA: TGCGCCAGCAGCTTGAGCCAAAGTGAGCAGTTCTTC
CDR3: CASSLSQSEQFF

size: .
V: TRBV15
D: .
J: TRBJ1-1
DNA: TGTGCCACCAGCAGAGGGGGAACAGTCGAAGCTTTCTTT
CDR3: CATSRGGTVEAFF

size: .
V: TRBV9
D: .
J: TRBJ1-3
DNA: TGTGCCAGCAGCGTAGCTGAGGGACGCTTCTCCGGAAACACCATATATTTT
CDR3: CASSVAEGRFSGNTIYF

size: .
V: TRBV4-1
D: .
J: TRBJ1-4
DNA: TGCGCCAGCAGCTTCCTTGGGGGTGAAAAACTGTTTTTT
CDR3: CASSFLGGEKLFF

size: .
V: TRBV18
D: .
J: TRBJ2-2
DNA: TGTGCCAGCTCACCGTGGGATGCCGGGGAGCTGTTTTTT
CDR3: CASSPWDAGELFF

size: .
V: TRBV18
D: .
J: TRBJ2-1
DNA: TGTGCCAGCTCGCGTCAGGGGATGTGGAATGAGCAGTTCTTC
CDR3: CASSRQGMWNEQFF

size: .
V: TRBV7-2
D: .
J: TRBJ2-2
DNA: TGTGCCAGCAGCCCCCGGTTTGTGAACACCGGGGAGCTGTTTTTT
CDR3: CASSPRFVNTGELFF

size: few
V: TRBV19
D: .
J: TRBJ2-7
DNA: TGTGCCAGTAGTATTTCTACAGTTCCCTACGAGCAGTACTTC
CDR3: CASSISTVPYEQYF

size: once
V: TRBV5-4
D: .
J: TRBJ1-1
DNA: TGTGCCAGCAGCTCCCGAACCTCGGTGGGTGAAGCTTTCTTT
CDR3: CASSSRTSVGEAFF

size: .
V: TRBV19
D: .
J: TRBJ1-1
DNA: TGTGCCAGTAGTACTCAGGGGACTGAAGCTTTCTTT
CDR3: CASSTQGTEAFF

size: .
V: TRBV4-1
D: TRBD1
J: TRBJ1-2
DNA: TGCGCCAGCAGCCAAGAGAGGGGGCTAGACTATGGCTACACCTTC
CDR3: CASSQERGLDYGYTF

size: few
V: TRBV5-1
D: TRBD2
J: TRBJ2-2
DNA: TGCGCCAGCAGCTTCGGGAGGTCGAACACCGGGGAGCTGTTTTTT
CDR3: CASSFGRSNTGELFF

size: many
V: TRBV29-1
D: .
J: TRBJ2-3
DNA: TGCAGCGTTGAGATGGCTAGCTCAGATACGCAGTATTTT
CDR3: CSVEMASSDTQYF

size: few
V: TRBV7-9
D: .
J: TRBJ1-5
DNA: TGTGCCAGCAGCCGGGGGGGAGGAGGCAATCAGCCCCAGCATTTT
CDR3: CASSRGGGGNQPQHF

size: .
V: TRBV6-6
D: TRBD1
J: TRBJ2-7
DNA: TGTGCCAGCAGTCGGGGACAGGGTACCTACGAGCAGTACTTC
CDR3: CASSRGQGTYEQYF

size: once
V: TRBV2
D: .
J: TRBJ2-5
DNA: TGTGCCAGCATCCGGGACCTTATGGAGACCCAGTACTTC
CDR3: CASIRDLMETQYF

size: .
V: TRBV21-1
D: .
J: TRBJ1-2
DNA: TGTGCCAGCAGCAAAACCCAGACAGGGACTGGCTACACCTTC
CDR3: CASSKTQTGTGYTF

size: few
V: TRBV7-7
D: .
J: TRBJ2-2
DNA: TGTGCTAGCACCTCATCTATGCGAGGCACCGGGGAGCTGTTTTTT
CDR3: CASTSSMRGTGELFF